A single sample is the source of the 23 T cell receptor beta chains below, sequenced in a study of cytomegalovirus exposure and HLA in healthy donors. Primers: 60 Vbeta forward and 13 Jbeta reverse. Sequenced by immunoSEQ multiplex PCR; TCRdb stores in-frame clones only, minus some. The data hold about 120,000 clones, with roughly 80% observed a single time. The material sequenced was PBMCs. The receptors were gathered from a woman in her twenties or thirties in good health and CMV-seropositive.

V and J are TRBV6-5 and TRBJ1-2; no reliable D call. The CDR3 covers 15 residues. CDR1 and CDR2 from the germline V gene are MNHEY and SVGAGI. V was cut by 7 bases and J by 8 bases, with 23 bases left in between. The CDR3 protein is CASTSRDGVSAGYTF. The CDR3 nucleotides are TGTGCCAGCACCTCACGGGATGGGGTATCGGCGGGCTACACCTTC.

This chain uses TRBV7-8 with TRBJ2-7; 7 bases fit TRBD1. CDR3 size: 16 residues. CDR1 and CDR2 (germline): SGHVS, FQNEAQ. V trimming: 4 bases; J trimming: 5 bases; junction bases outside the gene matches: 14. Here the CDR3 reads CASSSTGDPSFDEQYF. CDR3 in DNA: TGTGCCAGCAGCTCCACAGGGGACCCATCGTTTGACGAGCAGTACTTC.

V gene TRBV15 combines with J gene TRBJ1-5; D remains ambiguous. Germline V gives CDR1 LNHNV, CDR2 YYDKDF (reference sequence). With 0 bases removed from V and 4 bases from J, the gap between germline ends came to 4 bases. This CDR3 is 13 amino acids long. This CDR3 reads CATSRDMNQPQHF. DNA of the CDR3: TGTGCCACCAGCAGAGATATGAATCAGCCCCAGCATTTT.

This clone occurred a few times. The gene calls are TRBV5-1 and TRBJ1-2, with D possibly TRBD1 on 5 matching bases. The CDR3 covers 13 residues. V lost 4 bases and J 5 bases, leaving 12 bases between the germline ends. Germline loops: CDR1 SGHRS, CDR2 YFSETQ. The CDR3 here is CASSPGGVYGYTF. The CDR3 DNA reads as TGCGCCAGCAGCCCTGGGGGGGTGTATGGCTACACCTTC.

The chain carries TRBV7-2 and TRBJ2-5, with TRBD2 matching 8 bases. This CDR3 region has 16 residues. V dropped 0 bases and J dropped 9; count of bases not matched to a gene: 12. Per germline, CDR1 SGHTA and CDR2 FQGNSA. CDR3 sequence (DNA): TGTGCCAGCAGCTTAGCGCAAGCGGCGGGGGGTGGACCCCAGTACTTC. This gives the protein CASSLAQAAGGGPQYF. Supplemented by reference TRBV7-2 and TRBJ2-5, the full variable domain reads GAGVSQSPSNKVTEKGKDVELRCDPISGHTALYWYRQSLGQGLEFLIYFQGNSAPDKSGLPSDRFSAERTGGSVSTLTIQRTQQEDSAVYLCASSLAQAAGGGPQYFGPGTRLLVL.

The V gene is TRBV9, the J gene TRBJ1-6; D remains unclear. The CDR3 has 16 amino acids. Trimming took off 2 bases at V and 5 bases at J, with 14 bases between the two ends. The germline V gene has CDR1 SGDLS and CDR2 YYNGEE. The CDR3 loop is CASSVDSTVDNSPLHF. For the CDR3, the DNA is TGTGCCAGCAGCGTCGACTCGACCGTGGATAATTCACCCCTCCACTTT.

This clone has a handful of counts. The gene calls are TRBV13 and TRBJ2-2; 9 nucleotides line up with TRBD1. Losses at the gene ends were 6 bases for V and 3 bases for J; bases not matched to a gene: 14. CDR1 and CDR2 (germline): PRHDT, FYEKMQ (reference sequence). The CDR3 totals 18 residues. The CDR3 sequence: CASSTWTGEGSDTGELFF. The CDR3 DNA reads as TGTGCCAGCAGTACCTGGACAGGGGAGGGTTCGGACACCGGGGAGCTGTTTTTT. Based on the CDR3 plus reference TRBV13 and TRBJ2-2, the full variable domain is AAGVIQSPRHLIKEKRETATLKCYPIPRHDTVYWYQQGPGQDPQFLISFYEKMQSDKGSIPDRFSAQQFSDYHSELNMSSLELGDSALYFCASSTWTGEGSDTGELFFGEGSRLTVL.

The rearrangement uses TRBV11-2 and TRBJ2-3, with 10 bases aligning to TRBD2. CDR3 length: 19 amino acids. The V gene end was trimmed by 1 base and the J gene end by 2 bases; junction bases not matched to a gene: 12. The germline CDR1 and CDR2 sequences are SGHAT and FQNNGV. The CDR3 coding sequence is TGTGCCAGCAGCTTAGTTCCCGCAGCGGGGGGGCAACCCACAGATACGCAGTATTTT. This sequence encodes CASSLVPAAGGQPTDTQYF.

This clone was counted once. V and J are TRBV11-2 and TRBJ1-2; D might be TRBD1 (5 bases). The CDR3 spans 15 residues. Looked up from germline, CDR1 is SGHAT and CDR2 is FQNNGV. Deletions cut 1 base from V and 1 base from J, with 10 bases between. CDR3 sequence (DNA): TGTGCCAGCAGCTTAGCCAGGGATTTTAACTATGGCTACACCTTC. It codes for CASSLARDFNYGYTF.

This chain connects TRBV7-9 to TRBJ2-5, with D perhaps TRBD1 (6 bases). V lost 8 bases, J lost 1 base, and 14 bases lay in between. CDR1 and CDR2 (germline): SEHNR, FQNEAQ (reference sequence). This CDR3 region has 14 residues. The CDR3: CASGDTHIQETQYF. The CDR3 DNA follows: TGTGCCAGCGGGGACACACACATCCAAGAGACCCAGTACTTC.

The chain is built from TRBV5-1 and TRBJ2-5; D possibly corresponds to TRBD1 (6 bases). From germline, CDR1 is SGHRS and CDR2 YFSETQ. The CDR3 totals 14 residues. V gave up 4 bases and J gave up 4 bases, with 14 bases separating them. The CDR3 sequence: CASSPTGNPETQYF. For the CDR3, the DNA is TGCGCCAGCAGCCCCACAGGGAACCCAGAGACCCAGTACTTC.

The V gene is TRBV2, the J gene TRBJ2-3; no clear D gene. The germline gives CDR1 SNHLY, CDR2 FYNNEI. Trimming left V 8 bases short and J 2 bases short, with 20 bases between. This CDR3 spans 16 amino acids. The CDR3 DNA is TGTGCCAGCGGAGCCGCTTCCCGCTTTGTCACAGATACGCAGTATTTT. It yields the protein CASGAASRFVTDTQYF.

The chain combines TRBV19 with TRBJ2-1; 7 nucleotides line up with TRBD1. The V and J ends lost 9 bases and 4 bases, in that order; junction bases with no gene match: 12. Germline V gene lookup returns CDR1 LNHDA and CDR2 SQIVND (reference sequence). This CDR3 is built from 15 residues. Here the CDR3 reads CASTQGTAIYNEQFF. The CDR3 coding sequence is TGTGCCAGCACCCAGGGGACAGCAATATACAATGAGCAGTTCTTC.

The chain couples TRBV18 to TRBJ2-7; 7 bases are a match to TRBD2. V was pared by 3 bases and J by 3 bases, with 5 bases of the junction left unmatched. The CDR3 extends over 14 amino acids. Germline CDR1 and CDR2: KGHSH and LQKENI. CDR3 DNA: TGTGCCAGCTCACCCACCTCGGGGGGCTACGAGCAGTACTTC. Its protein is CASSPTSGGYEQYF. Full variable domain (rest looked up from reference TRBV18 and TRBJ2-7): NAGVMQNPRHLVRRRGQEARLRCSPMKGHSHVYWYRQLPEEGLKFMVYLQKENIIDESGMPKERFSAEFPKEGPSILRIQQVVRGDSAAYFCASSPTSGGYEQYFGPGTRLTVT.

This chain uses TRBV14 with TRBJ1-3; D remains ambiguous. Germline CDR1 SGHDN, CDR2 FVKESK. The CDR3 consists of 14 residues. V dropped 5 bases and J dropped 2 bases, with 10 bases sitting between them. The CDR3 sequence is CASSSRGAGNTIYF. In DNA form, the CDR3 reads TGTGCCAGCAGCTCCCGGGGTGCTGGAAACACCATATATTTT.

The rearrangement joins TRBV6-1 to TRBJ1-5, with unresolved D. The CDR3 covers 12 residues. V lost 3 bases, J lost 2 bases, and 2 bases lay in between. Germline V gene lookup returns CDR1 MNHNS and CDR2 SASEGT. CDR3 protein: CASSDGNQPQHF. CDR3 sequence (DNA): TGTGCCAGCAGTGACGGCAATCAGCCCCAGCATTTT.

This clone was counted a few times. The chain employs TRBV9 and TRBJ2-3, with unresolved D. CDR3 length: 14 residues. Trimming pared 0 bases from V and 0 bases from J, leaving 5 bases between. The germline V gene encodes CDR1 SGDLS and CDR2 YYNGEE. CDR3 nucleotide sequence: TGTGCCAGCAGCGTAGAGCCAAGCACAGATACGCAGTATTTT. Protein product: CASSVEPSTDTQYF.

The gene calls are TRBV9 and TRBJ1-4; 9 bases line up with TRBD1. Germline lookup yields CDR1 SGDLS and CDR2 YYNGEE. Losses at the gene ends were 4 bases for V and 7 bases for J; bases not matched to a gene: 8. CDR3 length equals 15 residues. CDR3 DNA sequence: TGTGCCAGCAGCATACAGGGGGCTGCCGGTGAAAAACTGTTTTTT. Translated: CASSIQGAAGEKLFF.

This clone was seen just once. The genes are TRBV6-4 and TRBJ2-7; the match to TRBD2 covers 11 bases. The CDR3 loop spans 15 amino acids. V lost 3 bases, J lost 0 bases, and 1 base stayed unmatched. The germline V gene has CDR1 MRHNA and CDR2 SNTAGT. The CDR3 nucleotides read TGTGCCAGCAGTGATAGCGGGGGGGCCTCCTACGAGCAGTACTTC. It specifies CASSDSGGASYEQYF.

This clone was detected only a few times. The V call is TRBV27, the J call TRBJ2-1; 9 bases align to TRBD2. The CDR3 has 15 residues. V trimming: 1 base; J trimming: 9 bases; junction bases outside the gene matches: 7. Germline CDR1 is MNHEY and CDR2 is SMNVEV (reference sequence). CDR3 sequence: CASSLLAGGPVEQFF. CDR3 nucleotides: TGTGCCAGCAGTTTATTGGCGGGGGGGCCCGTTGAGCAGTTCTTC.

The CDR3 reads CASSIQTPTNQPQHF. The CDR3 region has the DNA TGTGCCAGTAGTATACAAACCCCCACTAATCAGCCCCAGCATTTT. The V and J genes are TRBV19 and TRBJ1-5; the D is unclear. The V end was cut by 2 bases, the J end by 4 bases, with 12 bases between. Per germline, CDR1 LNHDA and CDR2 SQIVND (reference sequence). The CDR3 sequence is 15 residues long.

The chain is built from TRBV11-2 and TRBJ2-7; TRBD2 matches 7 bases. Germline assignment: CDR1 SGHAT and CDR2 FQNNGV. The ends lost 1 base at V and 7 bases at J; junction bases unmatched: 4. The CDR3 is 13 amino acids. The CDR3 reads CASSLAGGREQYF. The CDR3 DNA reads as TGTGCCAGCAGCTTAGCGGGGGGACGTGAGCAGTACTTC.

CDR3 DNA sequence: TGTGCCAGCAGTTTGGGCGGGTCACCCCTCCACTTT. This codes for CASSLGGSPLHF. V gene TRBV27 combines with J gene TRBJ1-6; D is ambiguous. Trimming removed 3 bases at V and 10 bases at J, with 7 bases between. The germline CDR1 and CDR2 sequences are MNHEY and SMNVEV (reference sequence). The CDR3 length is 12 residues.